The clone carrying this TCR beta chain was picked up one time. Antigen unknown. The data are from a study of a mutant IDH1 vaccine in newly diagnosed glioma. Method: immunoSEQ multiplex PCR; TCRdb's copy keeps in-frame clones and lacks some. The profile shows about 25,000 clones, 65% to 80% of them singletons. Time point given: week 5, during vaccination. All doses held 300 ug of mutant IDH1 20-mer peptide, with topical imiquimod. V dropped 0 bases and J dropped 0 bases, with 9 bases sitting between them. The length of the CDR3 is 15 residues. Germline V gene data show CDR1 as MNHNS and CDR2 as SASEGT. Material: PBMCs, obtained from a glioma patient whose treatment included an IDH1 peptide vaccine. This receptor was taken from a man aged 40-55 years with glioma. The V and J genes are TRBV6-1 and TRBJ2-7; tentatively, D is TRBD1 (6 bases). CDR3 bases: TGTGCCAGCAGTGAAGCCACGACAGGCTCCTACGAGCAGTACGTC. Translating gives CASSEATTGSYEQYV.